The present TCR beta chain was sequenced within a study of cytomegalovirus exposure and HLA in healthy donors. As for the study in general: Unique TCR beta sequences numbering approximately 120 million came from 150 million to 200 million T cells in an earlier analysis.

The study ran its PCR with 60 Vbeta and 13 Jbeta primers. Profiled with immunoSEQ multiplex PCR; TCRdb holds only in-frame clones, not every one. The sample lists approximately 97,000 clones, 55% to 80% occurring once. Findings and caveats of the study: The later analysis indicated that the majority of CMV-associated TCR beta chains appeared HLA-restricted. Presence/absence analyses took donor sequencing depth as roughly uniform.

V lost 4 bases and J lost 7; bases outside the gene matches: 13. This CDR3 comprises 17 residues. CDR1 SEHNR and CDR2 FQNEAQ come from the germline V gene (reference sequence). This clone has a handful of counts. Its antigen is unidentified. The specimen sequenced was PBMCs. This receptor was taken from a human donor in good health. This sequence joins TRBV7-9 and TRBJ2-4, with 10 nucleotides matching TRBD2. This chain's CDR3 is CASSSDPRSGRGNIQYF. The CDR3 DNA is TGTGCCAGCAGCTCCGACCCGAGAAGCGGGAGGGGGAACATTCAGTACTTC.